This TCR beta chain was sequenced during a study of blood T cell repertoires in COVID-19 (TCRdb year 2020). About the full investigation: Samples from collaborators originated in the United States, Italy and Spain and spanned both the acute and convalescent phases of COVID-19. The prospective study material was composed of cDNA or gDNA derived from T cells, B-cell-depleted T cells, or PBMCs. Deeply sampled blood TCRbeta repertoires from subjects exposed to, actively infected with, or recovered from COVID-19 were included in the dataset. The repertoires were released in a freely available public database intended as a resource for research on the immune response to SARS-CoV-2. Samples were obtained from the ongoing ImmuneRACE study (first 160 participants) and from about 1,300 subjects provided by 6 global collaborators. Nearly every sample came with metadata listing a de-identified subject ID, COVID-19 status, age in years and sex. Where available, HLA class I and class II types were taken from metadata supplied by the sample provider and were not determined by assay-based typing.

TCRbeta CDR3 regions were amplified from genomic DNA by means of the immunoSEQ Assay, a bias-controlled multiplex PCR. In the source study's methods: Within the assay, amplification of reference gene primers was used to estimate how many nucleated cells each sample contained. To quantify the absolute abundance of each unique TCRbeta CDR3 rearrangement, sequence reads were collapsed and filtered. For each sample, productive Simpson clonality was calculated by taking the square root of Simpson's diversity index across productive rearrangements. Not all clones reach the TCRdb copy of this immuneACCESS table, which keeps in-frame sequences only. Checked studies attribute under half of the gap to unresolved V genes and leave the rest unexplained. Clonal size and the V and J genes are those of that table, whereas D and trimming came from the DNA. Counted in this sample were some 220,000 clones; 80% to 90% of them appeared once. 4.5% to 5.5% of the sample belongs to the ten largest clones.

A second Seattle source provided samples from volunteer blood donors who had recovered from COVID-19. Whole blood was collected in K2EDTA tubes by collaborating institutions according to the institutions' own protocols. For TCRbeta analysis, collaborators shipped samples in one of three forms: frozen whole blood, isolated PBMCs, or DNA extracted from either of those sample types. Reading from cysteine to phenylalanine, the CDR3 counts 13 amino acids. Kept here is only the CDR3 DNA, which spans 39 bases and is read in frame from base 1. CDR1 and CDR2 are read off the germline V gene as SGDLS and YYNGEE. After removal of 3 bases from V and 6 bases from J, the junction retains 4 bases not matched to a gene. About this clone itself: The antigen it binds to is not known. No much larger clone exists at a distance of one base, and base qualities are not known.

Points the paper makes about the study in general: How much clinical and demographic metadata was included differed by source and by participant, and the metadata was provided uncurated.

This receptor was identified in a woman aged 60-75 years who had recovered from COVID-19. The V and J genes are TRBV9 and TRBJ1-2, and TRBD1 matches 8 of the central bases. Sequencing input: peripheral blood. The DNA is as follows: TGTGCCAGCAGCGCCTCACAGGGGGATGGCTACACCTTC. It translates to CASSASQGDGYTF. Supplemented by the reference TRBV9 and TRBJ1-2 proteins around the CDR3, the complete variable domain is DSGVTQTPKHLITATGQRVTLRCSPRSGDLSVYWYQQSLDQGLQFLIQYYNGEERAKGNILERFSAQQFPDLHSELNLSSLELGDSALYFCASSASQGDGYTFGSGTRLTVV.